The 5 T cell receptor beta chains given below trace back to one sample, sequenced in a study of blood T cell repertoires in COVID-19. TCRdb's copy holds only in-frame clones and misses some; the assay was immunoSEQ multiplex PCR. The repertoire holds approximately 120,000 clones, with 84% as singletons. The sample was peripheral blood. These receptors were obtained from a woman aged 80 or older with active or convalescent COVID-19.

This clone was observed a few times. Written as DNA, the CDR3 is TGTGCCAGCAGCTACAGGGGGCCGGACAATGAGCAGTTCTTC. It is translated as CASSYRGPDNEQFF. V gene TRBV6-5 combines with J gene TRBJ2-1; 9 nucleotides match TRBD1. Trimming took 6 bases from V and 5 from J; bases not matched to a gene: 5. This CDR3 spans 14 amino acids. The germline V gene encodes CDR1 MNHEY and CDR2 SVGAGI.

This chain links TRBV5-1 with TRBJ2-2, with D tentatively TRBD2 (6 bases). The germline V and J ends were trimmed by 4 bases and 6 bases, with 13 bases remaining between them. The CDR3 runs 14 residues. The germline V gene has CDR1 SGHRS and CDR2 YFSETQ. The CDR3 DNA reads as TGCGCCAGCAGCGGGACGGGGGTCGCCGGGGAGCTGTTTTTT. It codes for CASSGTGVAGELFF.

The rearrangement uses TRBV29-1 and TRBJ2-6, with 10 bases fitting TRBD2. V lost 4 bases, J lost 2 bases, and 5 bases stayed unmatched. CDR1 and CDR2 (germline): SQVTM, ANQGSEA. The CDR3 is made up of 16 amino acids. Here the CDR3 DNA reads TGCAGCGTTGTTGCTAGCGGGAGAACTGGGGCCAACGTCCTGACTTTC. Protein: CSVVASGRTGANVLTF.

The rearrangement uses TRBV27 and TRBJ1-1; D is perhaps TRBD1 (6 bases). Germline V gene sequence: CDR1 MNHEY, CDR2 SMNVEV (reference sequence). V gave up 6 bases and J gave up 1 base, with 9 bases separating them. The CDR3 has 13 amino acids. The CDR3 loop reads CASRKDRNTEAFF. In DNA, the CDR3 is TGTGCCAGCAGGAAGGACAGGAACACTGAAGCTTTCTTT.

V is TRBV28 and J is TRBJ2-1, with TRBD1 matching 8 bases. J gave up 6 bases and V 5 bases, and 9 bases lay outside the gene matches. The CDR3 has 15 residues. Germline V CDR1 and CDR2: MDHEN, SYDVKM. The CDR3 DNA is TGTGCCAGCAGTCCGAACAGGGGGGTATTCAATGAGCAGTTCTTC. Its protein is CASSPNRGVFNEQFF. The full variable domain, with the rest looked up from reference TRBV28 and TRBJ2-1, is DVKVTQSSRYLVKRTGEKVFLECVQDMDHENMFWYRQDPGLGLRLIYFSYDVKMKEKGDIPEGYSVSREKKERFSLILESASTNQTSMYLCASSPNRGVFNEQFFGPGTRLTVL.